One and the same sample provided the 27 T cell receptor beta chains below, sequenced in a study of shared clonotypes between healthy human individuals. Produced via immunoSEQ multiplex PCR; TCRdb's table is partial and in-frame only. Here the sample spans 550,000 to 850,000 clones, around 67% being singletons. What was sequenced was memory CD4+ T cells sorted from blood. Indicated subset: CD45RA-negative fraction. These receptors all come from a woman in her twenties or thirties in good health.

V gene TRBV7-9 combines with J gene TRBJ1-1; the D gene is possibly TRBD1 (5 bases). CDR3 length: 16 amino acids. V lost 4 bases and J lost 5, with 20 bases in between. Germline CDR1 and CDR2: SEHNR and FQNEAQ (reference sequence). CDR3 loop: CASSSYLGQGKTEAFF. CDR3 nucleotide sequence: TGTGCCAGCAGCTCCTACCTAGGGCAGGGCAAGACTGAAGCTTTCTTT.

Concerning this clone: This specimen includes other DNA sequences encoding the same CDR3. The chain couples TRBV6-1 to TRBJ1-2, with TRBD1 identical over 7 bases. V shed 4 bases and J 4 bases; nucleotides not matched to a gene: 3. Germline V gene data show CDR1 as MNHNS and CDR2 as SASEGT. This CDR3 is built from 13 residues. CDR3 protein: CASSAQGGYGYTF. The CDR3 nucleotides are TGTGCCAGCAGTGCGCAGGGGGGCTATGGCTACACCTTC.

The V and J genes are TRBV25-1 and TRBJ1-1; D unresolved. Germline values: CDR1 MGHDK, CDR2 SYGVNS. V shed 1 base and J shed 11 bases, with 14 bases lying between them. The CDR3 spans 13 residues. CDR3 sequence: CASSELSIRQAFF. The CDR3 DNA sequence: TGTGCCAGCAGTGAATTAAGCATTCGGCAGGCTTTCTTT.

This clone was counted a single time. Mismatch with germline at one junction end may stem from a read error. This chain uses TRBV6-5 with TRBJ1-1, with D maybe TRBD1 (5 bases). CDR1 MNHEY and CDR2 SVGAGI come from the germline V gene. This CDR3 has 12 residues. The CDR3: CASSYPHLGQLF. DNA of the CDR3: TGTGCCAGCAGTTACCCCCATCTGGGGCAGCTCTTT.

This clone was picked up a small number of times. V is TRBV5-1 and J is TRBJ1-5; TRBD1 matches at 7 bases. After removal of 4 bases from V and 7 bases from J, the junction contained 5 bases not matched to a gene. This CDR3 is built from 13 residues. Germline assignment: CDR1 SGHRS and CDR2 YFSETQ. This chain's CDR3 is CASSPGGEQPQHF. The CDR3 DNA reads TGCGCCAGCAGCCCAGGGGGTGAGCAGCCCCAGCATTTT.

The chain recombines TRBV9 with TRBJ2-2; D not certain. The CDR3 covers 13 residues. Per germline, CDR1 SGDLS and CDR2 YYNGEE. V lost 3 bases and J lost 8, with 11 bases in between. The CDR3 loop reads CASSAWVAGELFF. For the CDR3, the DNA is TGTGCCAGCAGCGCCTGGGTGGCGGGGGAGCTGTTTTTT. The full variable domain, completed using reference TRBV9 and TRBJ2-2, is DSGVTQTPKHLITATGQRVTLRCSPRSGDLSVYWYQQSLDQGLQFLIQYYNGEERAKGNILERFSAQQFPDLHSELNLSSLELGDSALYFCASSAWVAGELFFGEGSRLTVL.

The chain couples TRBV27 to TRBJ2-1; 8 nucleotides line up with TRBD2. Trimming took 2 bases from V and 8 from J; bases not matched to a gene: 11. CDR1 and CDR2 (germline): MNHEY, SMNVEV (reference sequence). The CDR3 is 16 amino acids. In nucleotides, the CDR3 is TGTGCCAGCAGTTTAGCGCTAGCGGGTGGCGGCTATGAGCAGTTCTTC. Translating it yields CASSLALAGGGYEQFF.

This clone has just a few counts. The chain combines TRBV14 with TRBJ2-3, with D unresolved. From germline, CDR1 is SGHDN and CDR2 FVKESK. The CDR3 sequence is 17 residues long. Trimming pared 4 bases from V and 2 bases from J, leaving 19 bases between. The CDR3 loop reads CASSPRLLSVHTDTQYF. CDR3 in DNA: TGTGCCAGCAGCCCCCGACTGCTAAGCGTCCACACAGATACGCAGTATTTT. Combining the CDR3 with reference TRBV14 and TRBJ2-3 gives the whole variable domain EAGVTQFPSHSVIEKGQTVTLRCDPISGHDNLYWYRRVMGKEIKFLLHFVKESKQDESGMPNNRFLAERTGGTYSTLKVQPAELEDSGVYFCASSPRLLSVHTDTQYFGPGTRLTVL.

The chain carries TRBV19 and TRBJ1-5; TRBD1 is a possible D gene (6 bases). V lost 1 base and J lost 0, with 19 bases in between. The CDR3 runs 19 residues. Germline V gene lookup returns CDR1 LNHDA and CDR2 SQIVND (reference sequence). Here the CDR3 reads CASSIGRGRGKYSNQPQHF. The CDR3 DNA reads TGTGCCAGTAGTATAGGGCGCGGCAGGGGCAAGTATAGCAATCAGCCCCAGCATTTT.

V and J are TRBV11-2 and TRBJ2-7; 11 nucleotides agree with TRBD1. Germline CDR1 reads SGHAT; CDR2 reads FQNNGV. V lost 6 bases and J lost 9; bases outside the gene matches: 16. The CDR3 totals 16 residues. The chain's CDR3 is CASSPINRDRGEGQYF. The CDR3, as DNA: TGTGCCAGCAGTCCGATAAACCGGGACAGGGGGGAAGGGCAGTACTTC.

The chain recombines TRBV18 with TRBJ1-3; weak D call: TRBD1 (6 bases). Germline loops: CDR1 KGHSH, CDR2 LQKENI. The CDR3 is 19 residues long. Trimming removed 5 bases at V and 0 bases at J, with 23 bases between. CDR3: CASSSSTSGGYRSGNTIYF. DNA of the CDR3: TGTGCCAGCTCATCGTCGACCTCCGGGGGCTACCGCTCTGGAAACACCATATATTTT.

The chain carries TRBV2 and TRBJ2-2, with a weak D call TRBD2 (6 bases). The ends were cut back, 6 bases at V and 6 bases at J, with 14 bases in the middle. CDR1 and CDR2 from the germline V gene are SNHLY and FYNNEI. This CDR3 has 14 residues. CDR3 residues: CASRRRGGPGELFF. The CDR3 bases are TGTGCCAGCAGGCGGAGGGGAGGCCCCGGGGAGCTGTTTTTT.

The gene calls are TRBV6-4 and TRBJ2-3, with D maybe TRBD1 (6 bases). The CDR3 runs to 14 residues. Germline loops: CDR1 MRHNA, CDR2 SNTAGT. With 5 bases removed from V and 4 bases from J, the gap between germline ends came to 13 bases. This CDR3 is CASSRPGVADTQYF. As DNA, the CDR3 is TGTGCCAGCAGTCGCCCAGGGGTGGCAGATACGCAGTATTTT.

This clone turned up a few times. This sequence joins TRBV30 and TRBJ1-5; perhaps TRBD1 as D (5 bases). Germline-derived CDR1 and CDR2 are GTSNPN and SVGIG (reference sequence). The CDR3 is 16 residues long. V lost 6 bases and J lost 1, with 19 bases in between. Here the CDR3 reads CACNLGQGESNQPQHF. The CDR3 bases are TGTGCCTGCAACCTTGGGCAGGGCGAGAGCAATCAGCCCCAGCATTTT. Full variable domain (missing parts from reference TRBV30 and TRBJ1-5): SQTIHQWPATLVQPVGSPLSLECTVEGTSNPNLYWYRQAAGRGLQLLFYSVGIGQISSEVPQNLSASRPQDRQFILSSKKLLLSDSGFYLCACNLGQGESNQPQHFGDGTRLSIL.

The V gene is TRBV5-1, the J gene TRBJ2-2; 9 bases fit TRBD2. Germline V lookup: CDR1 SGHRS, CDR2 YFSETQ. J gave up 5 bases and V 2 bases, and 4 bases lay outside the gene matches. CDR3 length equals 15 residues. CDR3 DNA sequence: TGCGCCAGCAGCTTTAGCGGGAGTGGTACCGGGGAGCTGTTTTTT. This gives the protein CASSFSGSGTGELFF.

This chain connects TRBV28 to TRBJ2-2; D is possibly TRBD2 (6 bases). The V gene's germline CDR1 is MDHEN and CDR2 SYDVKM. V shed 5 bases and J shed 1 base, with 20 bases lying between them. The CDR3 is 18 residues long. The chain's CDR3 is CASSPHFWGLKNTGELFF. The CDR3 region has the DNA TGTGCCAGCAGTCCCCATTTTTGGGGACTTAAGAACACCGGGGAGCTGTTTTTT.

This chain connects TRBV5-6 to TRBJ1-1; 9 positions match TRBD1. Germline trimming cut 3 bases from V and 4 bases from J; bases unmatched to any gene: 4. The CDR3 is 14 residues long. The germline V gene encodes CDR1 SGHDT and CDR2 YYEEEE. CDR3 protein: CASSWTGVSTEAFF. The CDR3 DNA reads as TGTGCCAGCAGCTGGACAGGGGTTAGCACTGAAGCTTTCTTT.

This clone was seen repeatedly, ten times or more. The chain has TRBV28 and TRBJ2-7; 10 positions agree with TRBD1. The germline gives CDR1 MDHEN, CDR2 SYDVKM. V trimming: 5 bases; J trimming: 5 bases; junction bases outside the gene matches: 6. This CDR3 comprises 14 residues. Written as DNA, the CDR3 is TGTGCCAGCAGTACCCGACAGGGGGCAAACGAGCAGTACTTC. Translation: CASSTRQGANEQYF.

This clone appeared a few times. This sequence joins TRBV25-1 and TRBJ1-4, with 11 nucleotides matching TRBD1. The CDR3 runs to 16 residues. V was clipped by 5 bases and J by 8 bases; unmatched bases: 10. Germline-derived CDR1 and CDR2 are MGHDK and SYGVNS. The CDR3 bases are TGTGCCAGCAGTACAGCCCGGGACAGGGGGGGCGAAAAACTGTTTTTT. Protein: CASSTARDRGGEKLFF.

In its sample, this clone was seen a few times. The chain carries TRBV18 and TRBJ1-1, with 7 bases identical to TRBD1. Germline V gene lookup returns CDR1 KGHSH and CDR2 LQKENI. V shed 5 bases, J shed 3 bases, and the junction held 3 bases outside the gene matches. The CDR3 runs 13 residues. The CDR3 loop is CASSIRGDTEAFF. In DNA, the CDR3 is TGTGCCAGCTCAATCAGGGGGGACACTGAAGCTTTCTTT.

The chain links TRBV20-1 to TRBJ2-7; tentatively, D is TRBD1 (5 bases). Looked up from germline, CDR1 is DFQATT and CDR2 is SNEGSKA (reference sequence). This CDR3 comprises 11 residues. Trimming removed 5 bases at V and 7 bases at J, with 12 bases between. CDR3 residues: CSAYMGREQYF. The CDR3 DNA follows: TGCAGTGCTTACATGGGGCGGGAGCAGTACTTC.

V and J are TRBV18 and TRBJ2-7, with 12 bases lining up with TRBD2. Trimming cost V 3 bases and J 4 bases; bases outside gene matches: 7. The germline V gene has CDR1 KGHSH and CDR2 LQKENI. CDR3 length equals 16 residues. Here the CDR3 DNA reads TGTGCCAGCTCACCTGAAACTAGCGGGAGGAGTTACGAGCAGTACTTC. This encodes CASSPETSGRSYEQYF.

The chain has TRBV2 and TRBJ2-1, with a weak D call TRBD1 (6 bases). The CDR3 totals 15 residues. The V and J ends lost 3 bases and 4 bases respectively, with 13 bases between them. The germline gives CDR1 SNHLY, CDR2 FYNNEI. The CDR3 loop is CASSDQGPVYNEQFF. CDR3 nucleotides: TGTGCCAGCAGTGATCAGGGGCCGGTTTACAATGAGCAGTTCTTC.

This clone was picked up a small number of times. V gene TRBV28 combines with J gene TRBJ2-3, with D maybe TRBD1 (7 bases). Trimming took 5 bases from V and 1 from J, leaving 10 bases between them. There are 14 residues in the CDR3. Looked up from germline, CDR1 is MDHEN and CDR2 is SYDVKM. CDR3 sequence: CASSPRGGTDTQYF. The CDR3 DNA reads TGTGCCAGCAGTCCCAGGGGGGGCACAGATACGCAGTATTTT.

The chain joins TRBV30 to TRBJ1-1; weak D call: TRBD1 (5 bases). Germline V gives CDR1 GTSNPN, CDR2 SVGIG (reference sequence). The CDR3 extends over 15 amino acids. The V and J ends lost 0 bases and 2 bases respectively, with 13 bases between them. CDR3 sequence reads: CAWSVRGRTNTEAFF. In DNA, the CDR3 is TGTGCCTGGAGTGTAAGGGGCAGAACAAACACTGAAGCTTTCTTT.

This clone has more than one count but fewer than ten. The V call is TRBV6-1, the J call TRBJ2-3, with 7 bases fitting TRBD2. The V and J ends lost 10 bases and 9 bases, in that order; junction bases with no gene match: 13. This CDR3 spans 13 amino acids. From germline, CDR1 is MNHNS and CDR2 SASEGT. The DNA of the CDR3 is TGTGCCACCACTCCAACGGGGGGAACAACGCAGTATTTT. Protein sequence: CATTPTGGTTQYF.

This chain links TRBV11-2 with TRBJ1-5, with TRBD1 matching over 8 bases. This CDR3 region has 16 residues. Germline V gives CDR1 SGHAT, CDR2 FQNNGV. With 2 bases clipped from V and 2 bases from J, the junction kept 5 bases outside the gene matches. For the CDR3, the DNA is TGTGCCAGCAGCTTAACAGGGGGATACGGCAATCAGCCCCAGCATTTT. Translated, it gives CASSLTGGYGNQPQHF.